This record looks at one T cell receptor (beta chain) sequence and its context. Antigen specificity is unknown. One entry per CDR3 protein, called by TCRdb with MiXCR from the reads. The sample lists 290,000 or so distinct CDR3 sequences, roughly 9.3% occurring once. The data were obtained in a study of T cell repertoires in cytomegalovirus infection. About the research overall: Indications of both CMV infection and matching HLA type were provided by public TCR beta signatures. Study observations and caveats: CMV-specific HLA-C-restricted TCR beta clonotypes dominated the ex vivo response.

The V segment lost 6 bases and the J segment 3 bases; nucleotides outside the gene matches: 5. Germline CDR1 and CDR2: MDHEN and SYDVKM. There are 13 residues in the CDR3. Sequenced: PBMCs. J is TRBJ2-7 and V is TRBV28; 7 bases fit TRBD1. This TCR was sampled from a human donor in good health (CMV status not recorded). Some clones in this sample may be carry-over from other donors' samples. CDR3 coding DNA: TGTGCCAGCAGCTCTTGGGACAGCTACGAGCAGTACGTC. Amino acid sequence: CASSSWDSYEQYV.